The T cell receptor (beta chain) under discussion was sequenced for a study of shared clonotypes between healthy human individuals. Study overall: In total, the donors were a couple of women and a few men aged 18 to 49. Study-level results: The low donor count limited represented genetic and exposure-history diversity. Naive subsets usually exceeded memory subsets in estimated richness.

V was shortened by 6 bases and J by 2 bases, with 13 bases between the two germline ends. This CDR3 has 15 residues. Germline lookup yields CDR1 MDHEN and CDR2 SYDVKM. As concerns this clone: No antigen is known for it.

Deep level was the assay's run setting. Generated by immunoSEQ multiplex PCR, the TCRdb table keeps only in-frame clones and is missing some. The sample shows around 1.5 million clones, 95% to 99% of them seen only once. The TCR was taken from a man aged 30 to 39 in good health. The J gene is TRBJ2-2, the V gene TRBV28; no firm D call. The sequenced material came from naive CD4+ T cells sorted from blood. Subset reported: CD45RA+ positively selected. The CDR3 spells CASRLGPLNTGELFF. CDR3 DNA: TGTGCCAGCAGACTCGGACCTCTTAACACCGGGGAGCTGTTTTTT.